One and the same sample provided the 28 T cell receptor beta chains below, sequenced in a study of shared clonotypes between healthy human individuals. The assay was immunoSEQ multiplex PCR, and TCRdb's table has in-frame clones only and misses some. This sample carries some 2,500,000 clones, more than 85% of them seen once, and the ten largest clones take roughly 0.36%. Sequencing input: naive CD4+ T cells from PBMCs. The subset was: CD45RA+ positively selected. These receptors all come from a man aged 18 to 35 in good health. Some clones in this sample may be carry-over from other donors' samples.

V and J are TRBV7-2 and TRBJ1-1, with 9 positions matching TRBD1. The CDR3 runs 14 residues. V was pared by 7 bases and J by 3 bases, with 6 bases of the junction left unmatched. Per the germline V gene, CDR1 is SGHTA and CDR2 is FQGNSA. The CDR3 region is CASTEQGADTEAFF. In nucleotides, the CDR3 is TGTGCCAGCACCGAACAGGGGGCGGACACTGAAGCTTTCTTT.

V is TRBV4-2 and J is TRBJ2-1; D possibly corresponds to TRBD2 (6 bases). V was clipped by 1 base and J by 8 bases, with 15 bases between them. Per the germline V gene, CDR1 is LGHNA and CDR2 is YNFKEQ. The length of the CDR3 is 15 residues. The CDR3 is CASSQVPPTSDEQFF. CDR3 nucleotide sequence: TGTGCCAGCAGCCAAGTCCCACCGACTAGTGATGAGCAGTTCTTC.

The V and J genes are TRBV21-1 and TRBJ1-1. TRBV21-1 is shown as a pseudogene. The CDR3 has 16 amino acids. CDR3 residues: CASSKMTTAGWTEAFF. In nucleotides, the CDR3 is TGTGCCAGCAGCAAAATGACGACAGCGGGTTGGACTGAAGCTTTCTTT.

The V call is TRBV5-1, the J call TRBJ2-2, with no clear D. The CDR3 contains 13 residues. Per the germline V gene, CDR1 is SGHRS and CDR2 is YFSETQ. V lost 3 bases and J 9 bases, leaving 12 bases between the germline ends. The CDR3 coding sequence is TGCGCCAGCAGCTCCCTGGGGTCCCGGGAGCTGTTTTTT. Protein sequence: CASSSLGSRELFF.

For this clone: In the same sample, other DNA sequences code for this CDR3. This sequence joins TRBV5-1 and TRBJ1-2; D might be TRBD1 (5 bases). V lost 0 bases and J lost 0, with 9 bases in between. The CDR3 consists of 15 residues. The germline V gene encodes CDR1 SGHRS and CDR2 YFSETQ. The CDR3 nucleotides read TGCGCCAGCAGCTTGGTCCCGGGGCCTAACTATGGCTACACCTTC. It specifies CASSLVPGPNYGYTF.

In regard to this clone: The sample has other DNA sequences that encode this CDR3 too. V and J are TRBV18 and TRBJ2-3; D is tentatively TRBD1 or TRBD2 (5 bases each). V was trimmed by 1 base and J by 3 bases, leaving 8 bases between them. This CDR3 has 14 amino acids. From germline, CDR1 is KGHSH and CDR2 LQKENI. The CDR3 DNA reads TGTGCCAGCTCACCACTTGAGGGGACAGATACGCAGTATTTT. It is translated as CASSPLEGTDTQYF.

This chain uses TRBV5-5 with TRBJ2-6; tentatively, D is TRBD1 (6 bases). Looked up from germline, CDR1 is SGHKS and CDR2 is YYEKEE (reference sequence). The V end lost 4 bases, the J end lost 0 bases, and 14 bases lay between the germline ends. The CDR3 is made up of 17 amino acids. CDR3 in DNA: TGTGCCAGCAGCAAAGGGACAAGCACCTCTGGGGCCAACGTCCTGACTTTC. Encoded protein: CASSKGTSTSGANVLTF.

The CDR3 reads CASSLVAGGSQPQHF. The CDR3 DNA follows: TGCGCCAGCAGCTTGGTGGCGGGTGGCAGTCAGCCCCAGCATTTT. The genes are TRBV5-1 and TRBJ1-5, with D uncertain. The V and J ends lost 0 bases and 6 bases respectively, with 13 bases between them. This CDR3 comprises 15 residues. The V gene's germline CDR1 is SGHRS and CDR2 YFSETQ.

This chain joins TRBV5-4 and TRBJ2-3; D might be TRBD2 (6 bases). Trimming pared 6 bases from V and 3 bases from J, leaving 17 bases between. The length of the CDR3 is 15 residues. Germline V gene lookup returns CDR1 SGHNT and CDR2 YYREEE (reference sequence). In nucleotides, the CDR3 is TGTGCCAGCACCCTCCCTGGGGGGAGGACAGATACGCAGTATTTT. This gives the protein CASTLPGGRTDTQYF. Full variable domain (rest looked up from reference TRBV5-4 and TRBJ2-3): ETGVTQSPTHLIKTRGQQVTLRCSSQSGHNTVSWYQQALGQGPQFIFQYYREEENGRGNFPPRFSGLQFPNYSSELNVNALELDDSALYLCASTLPGGRTDTQYFGPGTRLTVL.

This clone occurred once. The chain has TRBV11-2 and TRBJ2-7; 9 nucleotides agree with TRBD2. The CDR3 contains 15 residues. Germline CDR1 reads SGHAT; CDR2 reads FQNNGV. V trimming: 4 bases; J trimming: 0 bases; junction bases outside the gene matches: 4. DNA for the CDR3: TGTGCCAGCAGCTATTATAGCGGGAGCTCCTACGAGCAGTACTTC. Translated: CASSYYSGSSYEQYF.

V usage is TRBV28 and J usage is TRBJ1-1; D might be TRBD1 (5 bases). Trimming cost V 7 bases and J 1 base, with 7 bases left between them. The CDR3 runs 12 residues. Germline CDR1 and CDR2: MDHEN and SYDVKM. CDR3 sequence: CASIDRNTEAFF. DNA for the CDR3: TGTGCCAGCATCGACAGGAACACTGAAGCTTTCTTT.

The J gene is TRBJ2-7, the V gene TRBV2; D is possibly TRBD1 (6 bases). The length of the CDR3 is 14 residues. Trimming removed 2 bases at V and 0 bases at J, with 8 bases between. Germline-derived CDR1 and CDR2 are SNHLY and FYNNEI. The CDR3 coding sequence is TGTGCCAGCAGTGAAAGGACAGTCTCCTACGAGCAGTACTTC. The encoded protein is CASSERTVSYEQYF.

V usage is TRBV29-1 and J usage is TRBJ2-7; perhaps TRBD2 as D (6 bases). The ends were cut back, 4 bases at V and 6 bases at J, with 13 bases in the middle. The length of the CDR3 is 12 residues. Germline CDR1 is SQVTM and CDR2 is ANQGSEA. CDR3 in amino acids: CSVVEGKSEQYF. The CDR3 nucleotides are TGCAGCGTTGTGGAGGGGAAGAGCGAGCAGTACTTC.

The chain carries TRBV11-2 and TRBJ1-3; tentatively, D is TRBD1 (5 bases). Per the germline V gene, CDR1 is SGHAT and CDR2 is FQNNGV. CDR3 length equals 14 residues. V lost 4 bases, J lost 7 bases, and 14 bases lay in between. The CDR3 nucleotides are TGTGCCAGCAGCTCGCCATCGGGGGGGAACACCATATATTTT. Amino acids: CASSSPSGGNTIYF.

The chain is built from TRBV28 and TRBJ2-3, with D tentatively TRBD2 (6 bases). The CDR3 totals 14 residues. The V end lost 2 bases, the J end lost 5 bases, and 11 bases lay between the germline ends. CDR1 and CDR2 (germline): MDHEN, SYDVKM. In nucleotides, the CDR3 is TGTGCCAGCAGTTTAGCGGGGTCCCGAGATACGCAGTATTTT. Translating gives CASSLAGSRDTQYF.

This clone has only a few counts. The chain recombines TRBV28 with TRBJ1-5; D is ambiguous. CDR3 length equals 14 residues. V dropped 1 base and J dropped 5 bases, with 9 bases sitting between them. Germline V gene sequence: CDR1 MDHEN, CDR2 SYDVKM. The CDR3, as DNA: TGTGCCAGCAGTTTATCCGAGCCCCATCAGCCCCAGCATTTT. It specifies CASSLSEPHQPQHF.

This chain connects TRBV28 to TRBJ2-3; TRBD2 might be the D (5 bases). CDR1 is MDHEN, CDR2 SYDVKM, per germline. The CDR3 is 13 amino acids. V was pared by 8 bases and J by 5 bases, with 14 bases between. As DNA, the CDR3 is TGTGCCAGCGGTGCGGGCTTTATAGATACGCAGTATTTT. It yields the protein CASGAGFIDTQYF.

The gene calls are TRBV30 and TRBJ2-7; D perhaps matches TRBD1 (5 bases). The CDR3 loop spans 19 amino acids. V lost 0 bases, J lost 2 bases, and 26 bases lay in between. Germline lookup yields CDR1 GTSNPN and CDR2 SVGIG (reference sequence). CDR3 sequence reads: CAWSVPSETLWGRTYEQYF. In DNA form, the CDR3 reads TGTGCCTGGAGTGTACCGTCAGAGACGTTATGGGGCAGGACCTACGAGCAGTACTTC.

The J gene is TRBJ2-7, the V gene TRBV9; maybe TRBD1 (6 bases). V was cut by 0 bases and J by 7 bases, with 11 bases left in between. Per germline, CDR1 SGDLS and CDR2 YYNGEE. There are 13 residues in the CDR3. The CDR3, as DNA: TGTGCCAGCAGCGTAGAACAGGGTGGTGAGCAGTACTTC. Translating gives CASSVEQGGEQYF.

V gene TRBV29-1 combines with J gene TRBJ2-5, with D unresolved. V dropped 8 bases and J dropped 0 bases, with 10 bases sitting between them. Germline V lookup: CDR1 SQVTM, CDR2 ANQGSEA. The CDR3 extends over 12 amino acids. The CDR3 nucleotides are TGCAGCACTGTTAAGTACCAAGAGACCCAGTACTTC. It encodes CSTVKYQETQYF. Full variable domain (outside the CDR3, taken from reference TRBV29-1 and TRBJ2-5): SAVISQKPSRDICQRGTSLTIQCQVDSQVTMMFWYRQQPGQSLTLIATANQGSEATYESGFVIDKFPISRPNLTFSTLTVSNMSPEDSSIYLCSTVKYQETQYFGPGTRLLVL.

The CDR3 reads CASSLEFSNQPQHF. In DNA, the CDR3 is TGTGCCAGCAGTTTAGAGTTTAGCAATCAGCCCCAGCATTTT. The chain has TRBV28 and TRBJ1-5, with D unclear. Germline lookup yields CDR1 MDHEN and CDR2 SYDVKM. The CDR3 runs 14 residues. V was trimmed by 2 bases and J by 0 bases, leaving 5 bases between them.

The chain carries TRBV28 and TRBJ1-2; TRBD1 is a possible D gene (5 bases). V lost 6 bases and J lost 8, with 16 bases in between. CDR1 is MDHEN and CDR2 is SYDVKM in the germline V gene. This CDR3 spans 13 amino acids. In DNA form, the CDR3 reads TGTGCCAGCAGGTCGACAGTGGTGACGGGCTACACCTTC. It is translated as CASRSTVVTGYTF.

The rearrangement joins TRBV5-1 to TRBJ2-1; D is perhaps TRBD1 or TRBD2 (5 bases each). Trimming removed 4 bases at V and 3 bases at J, with 14 bases between. The CDR3 is 15 amino acids. Looked up from germline, CDR1 is SGHRS and CDR2 is YFSETQ. The CDR3 DNA follows: TGCGCCAGCAGCAAAGGGACGGAACACTACAATGAGCAGTTCTTC. This sequence encodes CASSKGTEHYNEQFF.

This chain links TRBV6-1 with TRBJ2-5; maybe TRBD1 (5 bases). The CDR3 has 17 amino acids. The V end lost 4 bases, the J end lost 3 bases, and 21 bases lay between the germline ends. Looked up from germline, CDR1 is MNHNS and CDR2 is SASEGT. The CDR3 nucleotides read TGTGCCAGCAGTGGCGGAAGGTGGTTGAGCAGGGAAGAGACCCAGTACTTC. Its protein is CASSGGRWLSREETQYF.

This chain links TRBV5-5 with TRBJ2-7; 10 bases align to TRBD2. In germline, CDR1 is SGHKS, CDR2 YYEKEE (reference sequence). V gave up 4 bases and J gave up 12 bases; unmatched junction bases: 19. The CDR3 is 16 amino acids. CDR3 amino acids: CASSPGLARDSIIGYF. The DNA for the CDR3 is TGTGCCAGCAGCCCGGGACTAGCGAGGGACTCTATTATAGGGTACTTC. Full variable domain (rest looked up from reference TRBV5-5 and TRBJ2-7): DAGVTQSPTHLIKTRGQQVTLRCSPISGHKSVSWYQQVLGQGPQFIFQYYEKEERGRGNFPDRFSARQFPNYSSELNVNALLLGDSALYLCASSPGLARDSIIGYFGPGTRLTVT.

This chain connects TRBV5-6 to TRBJ2-3; 10 bases are a match to TRBD2. The V and J ends lost 4 bases and 2 bases, in that order; junction bases with no gene match: 7. Germline V gives CDR1 SGHDT, CDR2 YYEEEE. There are 16 residues in the CDR3. The CDR3 loop is CASSGLAAQFTDTQYF. The CDR3 coding sequence is TGTGCCAGCAGCGGACTAGCGGCCCAATTCACAGATACGCAGTATTTT.

Of note for this clone: Other DNA sequences in this specimen translate into the identical CDR3. This chain links TRBV5-1 with TRBJ2-7, with a weak D call TRBD2 (6 bases). The CDR3 consists of 14 residues. Looked up from germline, CDR1 is SGHRS and CDR2 is YFSETQ. The V end was cut by 0 bases, the J end by 3 bases, with 10 bases between. CDR3 sequence: CASSLVGTVYEQYF. The CDR3 DNA reads TGCGCCAGCAGCTTGGTGGGGACTGTCTACGAGCAGTACTTC.

The chain uses TRBV5-4 and TRBJ2-3, with 7 bases aligning to TRBD1. V was pared by 4 bases and J by 4 bases, with 3 bases of the junction left unmatched. CDR1 and CDR2 (germline): SGHNT, YYREEE (reference sequence). This CDR3 has 13 amino acids. The CDR3 region has the DNA TGTGCCAGCAGCCCGACAGGGCCAGATACGCAGTATTTT. This translates into CASSPTGPDTQYF.